The 28 T cell receptor beta chains given below trace back to one sample, sequenced in a study of CD8 T cells in Susac syndrome. Random hexamers primed reverse transcription of about 0.45 to 1 ug RNA. Using its own MiXCR run on the immunoSEQ multiplex PCR reads, TCRdb lists one record per CDR3 protein. The table records more than 70,000 distinct CDR3 sequences, less than 95% of them present only once. The material sequenced was CD8+ T cells from PBMCs. These receptors were collected from a human donor with Susac syndrome.

This clonotype was detected a few times. A read error may produce the germline difference seen at one junction end. The rearrangement links TRBV20-1 to TRBJ1-1, with D possibly being TRBD1 (6 bases). The CDR3 has 13 amino acids. CDR1 and CDR2 (germline): DFQATT, SNEGSKA (reference sequence). The CDR3 DNA is TGCAGTGCCTCAGGGGAATGGAACACTGAGGCTTTCTTT. Translation: CSASGEWNTEAFF.

The chain couples TRBV27 to TRBJ2-3; D is perhaps TRBD1 or TRBD2 (5 bases each). Trimming shortened V by 2 bases and J by 2 bases, and 17 bases separated the two germline ends. Germline CDR1 reads MNHEY; CDR2 reads SMNVEV (reference sequence). The CDR3 covers 17 residues. The CDR3 is CASSLIGNGDPTDTQYF. The CDR3 DNA is TGTGCCAGCAGTTTAATAGGCAACGGGGACCCCACAGATACGCAGTATTTT.

The chain uses TRBV14 and TRBJ2-5, with 10 bases lining up with TRBD1. The V and J ends lost 4 bases and 3 bases, in that order; junction bases with no gene match: 8. The CDR3 covers 16 residues. Germline V lookup: CDR1 SGHDN, CDR2 FVKESK. CDR3 sequence reads: CASSRRQGAGEETQYF. The CDR3 coding sequence is TGTGCCAGCAGCCGTCGACAGGGGGCCGGAGAAGAGACCCAGTACTTC. The full variable domain, completed using reference TRBV14 and TRBJ2-5, is EAGVTQFPSHSVIEKGQTVTLRCDPISGHDNLYWYRRVMGKEIKFLLHFVKESKQDESGMPNNRFLAERTGGTYSTLKVQPAELEDSGVYFCASSRRQGAGEETQYFGPGTRLLVL.

The J gene is TRBJ1-5, the V gene TRBV7-2; TRBD1 is a possible D gene (5 bases). From germline, CDR1 is SGHTA and CDR2 FQGNSA. Trimming took off 3 bases at V and 0 bases at J, with 12 bases between the two ends. The CDR3 extends over 16 amino acids. In DNA, the CDR3 is TGTGCCAGCAGCTTTGGAGGGGCGATTAGCAATCAGCCCCAGCATTTT. Its protein product is CASSFGGAISNQPQHF. Full variable domain (missing parts from reference TRBV7-2 and TRBJ1-5): GAGVSQSPSNKVTEKGKDVELRCDPISGHTALYWYRQSLGQGLEFLIYFQGNSAPDKSGLPSDRFSAERTGGSVSTLTIQRTQQEDSAVYLCASSFGGAISNQPQHFGDGTRLSIL.

V usage is TRBV25-1 and J usage is TRBJ2-7; D not resolved. Germline CDR1 and CDR2: MGHDK and SYGVNS. CDR3 length: 12 residues. V was shortened by 5 bases and J by 5 bases, with 10 bases between the two germline ends. CDR3 region: CASSPGPDEQYF. The DNA of the CDR3 is TGTGCCAGCAGTCCGGGCCCCGACGAGCAGTACTTC.

The chain recombines TRBV7-8 with TRBJ2-5; D is undetermined. CDR1 and CDR2 from the germline V gene are SGHVS and FQNEAQ. This CDR3 region has 12 residues. The V and J ends lost 1 base and 5 bases respectively, with 5 bases between them. CDR3 coding DNA: TGTGCCAGCAGCTTAGAATGGGAGACCCAGTACTTC. This gives the protein CASSLEWETQYF.

The rearrangement links TRBV6-5 to TRBJ2-3; D gene unclear. The CDR3 contains 13 residues. Germline V gene sequence: CDR1 MNHEY, CDR2 SVGAGI. V lost 6 bases and J 2 bases, leaving 9 bases between the germline ends. The CDR3: CASSWTTTDTQYF. DNA for the CDR3: TGTGCCAGCAGCTGGACCACCACAGATACGCAGTATTTT.

Only one count was recorded for this clonotype. The rearrangement joins TRBV11-2 to TRBJ2-2, with TRBD1 matching 7 bases. Germline loops: CDR1 SGHAT, CDR2 FQNNGV. V shed 2 bases and J 5 bases; nucleotides not matched to a gene: 8. The length of the CDR3 is 16 residues. CDR3 nucleotides: TGTGCCAGCAGCTTAAACCGGGACAGAGTAACCGGGGAGCTGTTTTTT. This sequence encodes CASSLNRDRVTGELFF.

The chain carries TRBV7-9 and TRBJ2-7, with 8 bases matching TRBD1. J lost 5 bases, V lost 2 bases, and 8 bases had no gene match. Germline V gives CDR1 SEHNR, CDR2 FQNEAQ (reference sequence). There are 15 residues in the CDR3. The CDR3 region is CASSLPLDRVHEQYF. The CDR3 DNA follows: TGTGCCAGCAGCTTACCCCTGGACAGGGTCCACGAGCAGTACTTC.

The genes are TRBV9 and TRBJ2-2; TRBD2 aligns across 8 bases. In germline, CDR1 is SGDLS, CDR2 YYNGEE. The CDR3 loop spans 15 amino acids. The ends lost 5 bases at V and 5 bases at J; junction bases unmatched: 8. The CDR3 spells CASSEAGASTGELFF. The DNA for the CDR3 is TGTGCCAGCAGTGAAGCGGGGGCTTCGACCGGGGAGCTGTTTTTT.

In nucleotides, the CDR3 is TGTGCCAGCACCCCCCTGGGGGGGTCCAATGAGCAGTTCTTC. Encoded protein: CASTPLGGSNEQFF. The J gene is TRBJ2-1, the V gene TRBV12-3 or TRBV12-4; 7 nucleotides line up with TRBD2. J was trimmed by 6 bases and V by 7 bases; bases with no gene match: 9. The CDR3 covers 14 residues.

V is TRBV12-3 or TRBV12-4 and J is TRBJ2-1, with D perhaps given as TRBD1 or TRBD2 (5 bases each). CDR3 length: 15 amino acids. The V end lost 1 base, the J end lost 0 bases, and 7 bases lay between the germline ends. CDR3 sequence: CASSLGGSSYNEQFF. CDR3 DNA sequence: TGTGCCAGCAGTTTAGGGGGGAGCTCCTACAATGAGCAGTTCTTC.

This chain links TRBV27 with TRBJ2-7; 9 nucleotides line up with TRBD1. The CDR3 extends over 16 amino acids. V shed 0 bases and J 9 bases; nucleotides not matched to a gene: 12. The germline gives CDR1 MNHEY, CDR2 SMNVEV (reference sequence). The CDR3 bases are TGTGCCAGCAGTTTATCGAGGGGACAGGGAGGCACGGGGCAGTACTTC. Its translation: CASSLSRGQGGTGQYF.

J is TRBJ1-1 and V is TRBV4-3; 7 nucleotides match TRBD1. With 1 base clipped from V and 0 bases from J, the junction kept 8 bases outside the gene matches. The germline gives CDR1 LGHNA, CDR2 YSLEER. The length of the CDR3 is 17 residues. In DNA form, the CDR3 reads TGCGCCAGCAGCCAAGGAATAGGGGGCGGGATGAACACTGAAGCTTTCTTT. It encodes CASSQGIGGGMNTEAFF.

Points on this clonotype: One end of the junction fails to match germline, which may point to a read error. V usage is TRBV12-5 and J usage is TRBJ2-3; D gene ambiguous. CDR1 and CDR2 (germline): LGHNT, FRNRAP. The CDR3 runs to 13 residues. DNA for the CDR3: TGTGCTAGTGGTCCCACAAGAATCGATACGCAGTTTTTT. This encodes CASGPTRIDTQFF.

The chain combines TRBV6-5 with TRBJ1-2; 7 bases are a match to TRBD1. CDR3 length: 15 residues. CDR1 and CDR2 (germline): MNHEY, SVGAGI. Germline trimming cut 4 bases from V and 7 bases from J; bases unmatched to any gene: 12. CDR3 in DNA: TGTGCCAGCAGTTTACTTCCCGACAGGGCTACTGGCTACACCTTC. This gives the protein CASSLLPDRATGYTF.

The rearrangement uses TRBV4-3 and TRBJ2-2, with TRBD1 matching 11 bases. V dropped 4 bases and J dropped 6; count of bases not matched to a gene: 1. CDR1 and CDR2 from the germline V gene are LGHNA and YSLEER. This CDR3 region has 14 residues. The CDR3 DNA follows: TGCGCCAGCAGCCGGGGACAGGGGGCCGGGGAGCTGTTTTTT. This encodes CASSRGQGAGELFF.

The chain links TRBV30 to TRBJ1-2; 7 bases map to TRBD1. V trimming: 2 bases; J trimming: 5 bases; junction bases outside the gene matches: 5. Germline lookup yields CDR1 GTSNPN and CDR2 SVGIG (reference sequence). CDR3 size: 13 residues. DNA for the CDR3: TGTGCCTGGAGTCCCAGGGGGTTATATGGCTACACCTTC. It specifies CAWSPRGLYGYTF.

The rearrangement joins TRBV5-6 to TRBJ1-4, with D maybe TRBD1 (5 bases). V lost 2 bases, J lost 7 bases, and 12 bases lay in between. The V gene's germline CDR1 is SGHDT and CDR2 YYEEEE. This CDR3 is 14 amino acids long. Here the CDR3 DNA reads TGTGCCAGCAGCTTCCAGGGACGAAGTGAAAAACTGTTTTTT. This codes for CASSFQGRSEKLFF. Using reference TRBV5-6 and TRBJ1-4 for the parts outside the CDR3, the full variable domain is DAGVTQSPTHLIKTRGQQVTLRCSPKSGHDTVSWYQQALGQGPQFIFQYYEEEERQRGNFPDRFSGHQFPNYSSELNVNALLLGDSALYLCASSFQGRSEKLFFGSGTQLSVL.

This clonotype came up once. The chain couples TRBV28 to TRBJ2-3; possible D gene TRBD2, 5 bases. Germline CDR1 is MDHEN and CDR2 is SYDVKM. The CDR3 loop spans 13 amino acids. V gave up 7 bases and J gave up 1 base, with 9 bases separating them. For the CDR3, the DNA is TGTGCCAGCATCCGGCGGGGCACAGATACGCAGTATTTT. As protein: CASIRRGTDTQYF.

This sequence joins TRBV4-1 and TRBJ2-7, with 11 bases lining up with TRBD1. The V and J ends lost 0 bases and 6 bases, in that order; junction bases with no gene match: 7. CDR1 and CDR2 (germline): MGHRA, YSYEKL. The CDR3 has 16 amino acids. The chain's CDR3 is CASSQDSGTGGSEQYF. In DNA, the CDR3 is TGCGCCAGCAGCCAAGACTCCGGGACAGGGGGAAGCGAGCAGTACTTC.

This chain links TRBV15 with TRBJ2-3; D remains unclear. The CDR3 covers 12 residues. From germline, CDR1 is LNHNV and CDR2 YYDKDF (reference sequence). The germline V and J ends were trimmed by 11 bases and 1 base, with 10 bases remaining between them. The DNA for the CDR3 is TGTGCCGCTTCGACTCGCACAGATACGCAGTATTTT. Encoded protein: CAASTRTDTQYF.

This chain connects TRBV25-1 to TRBJ1-1; no definite D call. The V and J ends lost 2 bases and 1 base respectively, with 8 bases between them. Germline V lookup: CDR1 MGHDK, CDR2 SYGVNS. This CDR3 has 14 amino acids. CDR3: CASSEVHRNTEAFF. The CDR3 coding sequence is TGTGCCAGCAGTGAAGTACACCGGAACACTGAAGCTTTCTTT.

The chain employs TRBV13 and TRBJ2-7, with D tentatively TRBD1 (6 bases). The V gene's germline CDR1 is PRHDT and CDR2 FYEKMQ (reference sequence). The CDR3 contains 14 residues. Deletions cut 2 bases from V and 4 bases from J, with 12 bases between. The CDR3 protein is CASSLSTGNYEQYF. CDR3 DNA: TGTGCCAGCAGCTTAAGCACAGGGAATTACGAGCAGTACTTC.

The chain combines TRBV9 with TRBJ2-1, with 11 bases aligning to TRBD2. The CDR3 length is 16 residues. Unmatched junction bases numbered 12, after V lost 4 bases and J lost 9 bases. CDR1 is SGDLS and CDR2 is YYNGEE in the germline V gene. CDR3 region: CASSILLAGGLSEQFF. CDR3 DNA sequence: TGTGCCAGCAGCATTCTCTTAGCGGGGGGGCTTAGTGAGCAGTTCTTC.

The chain joins TRBV27 to TRBJ2-4; 8 bases fit TRBD1. With V trimmed by 6 bases and J by 7 bases, 8 bases remained unmatched. In germline, CDR1 is MNHEY, CDR2 SMNVEV (reference sequence). This CDR3 region has 14 residues. CDR3 region: CASSSGGTGNIQYF. Here the CDR3 DNA reads TGTGCCAGCAGCTCGGGTGGGACAGGCAACATTCAGTACTTC.

The chain uses TRBV9 and TRBJ1-2, with D unclear. V was shortened by 5 bases and J by 4 bases, with 15 bases between the two germline ends. CDR1 SGDLS and CDR2 YYNGEE come from the germline V gene. There are 14 residues in the CDR3. CDR3 bases: TGTGCCAGCAGGGAAAACGAAGGAGGCTATGGCTACACCTTC. Its protein is CASRENEGGYGYTF.

This clonotype was seen once. The V and J genes are TRBV3-1 and TRBJ1-1; possibly TRBD1 for D (6 bases). Germline V gene data show CDR1 as LGHDT and CDR2 as YNNKEL (reference sequence). The CDR3 spans 17 residues. V was cut by 4 bases and J by 1 base, with 19 bases left in between. CDR3 bases: TGTGCCAGCAGCCCCAGAGGCCGGGGGCAAGAGAACACTGAAGCTTTCTTT. Protein sequence: CASSPRGRGQENTEAFF.